These T cell receptor beta chains were read from a single sample in a study of cytotoxic CD8 clonotypes in ibrutinib-treated CLL. The table came from immunoSEQ multiplex PCR; TCRdb's copy has only in-frame clones and leaves some out. The sample lists just over 200,000 clones, roughly three quarters occurring once. The sample consisted of PBMCs, taken after 12 months of ibrutinib treatment. These receptors originate from a human donor with chronic lymphocytic leukemia. Both conserved end residues are part of each CDR3. A D gene is named only where the DNA matches it firmly. The listing skips clone size in some rows; elsewhere it reads once, few, many or a size class.

d_gene	len	abundance	j_gene	v_gene	CDR3aa	CDR3nt
.	15	.	TRBJ1-2	TRBV6-5	CASSYPALGSNGYTF	TGTGCCAGCAGTTACCCCGCCTTGGGATCAAATGGCTACACCTTC
.	13	few	TRBJ2-7	TRBV21-1	CASTRTGDYEQYF	TGTGCCAGCACCCGGACAGGGGACTACGAGCAGTACTTC
.	13	.	TRBJ2-1	TRBV19	CATERTQYNEQFF	TGTGCCACAGAGCGGACTCAATACAATGAGCAGTTCTTC
.	11	.	TRBJ2-3	TRBV20-1	CSAEKVYTQYF	TGCAGTGCCGAGAAGGTGTATACGCAGTATTTT
.	16	once	TRBJ1-5	TRBV7-2	CASSSHIVNSNQPQHF	TGTGCCAGCAGCTCTCACATCGTAAATAGCAATCAGCCCCAGCATTTT
.	13	few	TRBJ1-1	TRBV19	CASSLQGDTEAFF	TGTGCCAGTAGCCTCCAGGGAGACACTGAAGCTTTCTTT
TRBD1	15	.	TRBJ2-7	TRBV6-6	CASRPGTGSSYEQYF	TGTGCCAGCAGACCCGGGACAGGGAGCTCCTACGAGCAGTACTTC
TRBD1	15	.	TRBJ2-1	TRBV4-2	CASRQGRTGSDEQFF	TGTGCCAGCAGACAAGGCAGGACAGGGAGCGATGAGCAGTTCTTC
TRBD1	16	medium-sized	TRBJ1-5	TRBV6-5	CASSYSAGGNNQPQHF	TGTGCCAGCAGTTACTCGGCAGGGGGCAACAATCAGCCCCAGCATTTT
.	12	.	TRBJ1-5	TRBV30	CAWSRSGQPQHF	TGTGCCTGGAGTCGCTCGGGTCAGCCCCAGCATTTT
.	15	.	TRBJ1-4	TRBV6-6	CASSYKAGRREKLFF	TGTGCCAGCAGTTACAAAGCAGGGCGGAGGGAAAAACTGTTTTTT
TRBD1	15	.	TRBJ1-4	TRBV6-5	CASSAPGQANEKLFF	TGTGCCAGCAGTGCACCGGGACAGGCTAATGAAAAACTGTTTTTT
.	14	.	TRBJ1-1	TRBV30	CAWSVGTVNTEAFF	TGTGCCTGGAGTGTCGGGACCGTAAACACTGAAGCTTTCTTT
.	13	few	TRBJ1-1	TRBV7-7	CASAPDRNTEAFF	TGTGCTAGCGCCCCGGACAGGAACACTGAAGCTTTCTTT
TRBD1	15	.	TRBJ1-5	TRBV19	CASNPDREHNQPQHF	TGTGCCAGTAATCCTGACAGGGAACACAATCAGCCCCAGCATTTT
.	15	few	TRBJ2-1	TRBV19	CASRSSAGPYNEQFF	TGTGCCAGTAGAAGTTCCGCGGGCCCCTACAATGAGCAGTTCTTC
.	15	.	TRBJ1-6	TRBV15	CATSRSEGLNSPLHF	TGTGCCACCAGCAGATCCGAAGGCCTTAATTCACCCCTCCACTTT
TRBD1	15	.	TRBJ2-3	TRBV9	CASSASQGLGDTQYF	TGTGCCAGCAGCGCGTCACAGGGGCTGGGAGATACGCAGTATTTT
.	13	.	TRBJ2-7	TRBV5-6	CASSLGQLYEQYF	TGTGCCAGCAGCTTGGGACAACTCTACGAGCAGTACTTC
TRBD2	15	.	TRBJ2-1	TRBV9	CASSVRLAGRNEQFF	TGTGCCAGCAGCGTAAGGCTAGCGGGAAGGAATGAGCAGTTCTTC
.	12	few	TRBJ1-3	TRBV2	CADSFSGNTIYF	TGTGCAGACAGTTTCTCTGGAAACACCATATATTTT
.	14	few	TRBJ2-7	TRBV6-5	CASSYSHITYEQYF	TGTGCCAGCAGTTACTCGCACATTACCTACGAGCAGTACTTC
.	16	.	TRBJ1-1	TRBV9	CASSRGATDMNTEAFF	TGTGCCAGCAGTCGGGGGGCGACGGACATGAACACTGAAGCTTTCTTT
.	13	.	TRBJ2-7	TRBV5-6	CASSLVGIDEQYF	TGTGCCAGCAGCTTGGTAGGCATCGACGAGCAGTACTTC
TRBD1	15	.	TRBJ1-1	TRBV7-2	CASSLALSGGTEAFF	TGTGCCAGCAGCTTAGCGCTATCAGGGGGCACTGAAGCTTTCTTT
TRBD1	13	few	TRBJ2-7	TRBV6-6	CASRRTGSYEQYF	TGTGCCAGCAGAAGGACAGGGTCCTACGAGCAGTACTTC
TRBD2	15	.	TRBJ2-3	TRBV30	CAWTLSGGAMNTQYF	TGTGCCTGGACCCTTAGCGGGGGGGCCATGAATACGCAGTATTTT
.	14	.	TRBJ1-4	TRBV9	CASRAGVTNEKLFF	TGTGCCAGCAGAGCCGGAGTAACTAATGAAAAACTGTTTTTT
TRBD1	16	.	TRBJ2-1	TRBV5-1	CASSLGWTGVDNEQFF	TGCGCCAGCAGCTTGGGCTGGACAGGGGTAGACAATGAGCAGTTCTTC